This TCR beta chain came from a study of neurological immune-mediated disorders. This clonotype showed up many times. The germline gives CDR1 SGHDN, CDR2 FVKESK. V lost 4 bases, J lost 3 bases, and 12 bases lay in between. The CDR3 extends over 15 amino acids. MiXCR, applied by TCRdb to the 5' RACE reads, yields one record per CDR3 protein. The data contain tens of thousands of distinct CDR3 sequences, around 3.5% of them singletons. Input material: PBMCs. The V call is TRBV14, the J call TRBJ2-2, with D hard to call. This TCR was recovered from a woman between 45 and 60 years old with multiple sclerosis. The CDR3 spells CASSPFPRDTGELFF. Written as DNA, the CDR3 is TGTGCCAGCAGCCCTTTCCCCAGAGACACCGGGGAGCTGTTTTTT.